A single sample gave rise to the 7 T cell receptor beta chains below, sequenced in a study of T cells in Graves' hyperthyroidism and ophthalmopathy. TCR beta CDR3 regions were amplified from RNA transcripts. During a first-round RT-PCR of the TCR CDR3, the HTBI primer set was used. MiXCR, applied by TCRdb to the multiplex PCR reads, yields one record per CDR3 protein. The sample shows under 300,000 distinct CDR3 sequences, roughly 13% of them seen only once. The source material was blood. These receptors all come from a woman in her twenties or thirties with Graves' hyperthyroidism that later progressed to Graves' ophthalmopathy.

On this clonotype itself: With a much larger clone just one base away, this may be a read error. The V and J genes are TRBV7-9 and TRBJ1-2, with D tentatively TRBD1 (5 bases). Trimming pared 3 bases from V and 7 bases from J, leaving 12 bases between. Germline values: CDR1 SEHNR, CDR2 FQNEAQ (reference sequence). This CDR3 comprises 13 residues. The CDR3 nucleotides read TGTGCCAGCAGCTTCCCAGGGTTGTGTGGCTACACCTTC. Translated: CASSFPGLCGYTF. Looking up the rest from reference TRBV7-9 and TRBJ1-2 gives the full variable domain: DTGVSQNPRHKITKRGQNVTFRCDPISEHNRLYWYRQTLGQGPEFLTYFQNEAQLEKSRLLSDRFSAERPKGSFSTLEIQRTEQGDSAMYLCASSFPGLCGYTFGSGTRLTVV.

This clonotype showed up many times. The CDR3 reads CASTPTGNTEAFF. The DNA for the CDR3 is TGTGCCAGCACCCCCACAGGGAACACTGAAGCTTTCTTT. The chain carries TRBV7-6 and TRBJ1-1, with a tentative D call TRBD1 (5 bases). Deletions cut 7 bases from V and 1 base from J, with 10 bases between. Germline CDR1 and CDR2: SGHVS and FNYEAQ. The CDR3 totals 13 residues.

This clonotype was seen at least ten times. J is TRBJ2-7 and V is TRBV7-2, with 9 positions matching TRBD2. Germline CDR1 and CDR2: SGHTA and FQGNSA. CDR3 size: 17 residues. Trimming at V came to 5 bases and at J to 4 bases, leaving 15 bases not matched to a gene. CDR3 sequence: CASSPHVVSGRLYEQYF. CDR3 in DNA: TGTGCCAGCAGCCCCCATGTCGTGAGCGGGAGGCTATACGAGCAGTACTTC.

At least ten counts were recorded for this clonotype. The V gene is TRBV3-1, the J gene TRBJ1-2; 7 positions agree with TRBD1. The ends lost 7 bases at V and 3 bases at J; junction bases unmatched: 5. The CDR3 covers 13 residues. Germline V gene sequence: CDR1 LGHDT, CDR2 YNNKEL (reference sequence). CDR3 nucleotide sequence: TGTGCCAGCAATCCTGGGACAGACTATGGCTACACCTTC. Protein product: CASNPGTDYGYTF.

This clonotype has only a few counts. A single base separates this from a much larger clone, so it may be a read error. Likely a read error: the CDR3 ends without its conserved phenylalanine or tryptophan. This chain uses TRBV3-1 with TRBJ2-1; D remains ambiguous. V dropped 0 bases and J dropped 0 bases, with 15 bases sitting between them. Germline V gene lookup returns CDR1 LGHDT and CDR2 YNNKEL (reference sequence). The CDR3 contains 18 residues. CDR3 DNA: TGTGCCAGCAGCCAAGAATCGATCTCGGTCGACTCCTACAATGAGCAGTTCCTC. It yields the protein CASSQESISVDSYNEQFL.

This clonotype was seen ten or more times. CDR3 sequence: CASRSTGDPTDTQYF. The CDR3 nucleotides read TGTGCCAGCAGATCTACAGGGGACCCCACAGATACGCAGTATTTT. The chain has TRBV7-9 and TRBJ2-3; 7 nucleotides match TRBD1. Trimming took 6 bases from V and 2 from J; bases not matched to a gene: 8. In germline, CDR1 is SEHNR, CDR2 FQNEAQ (reference sequence). The CDR3 loop spans 15 amino acids.

This clonotype appeared many times. This chain links TRBV2 with TRBJ1-1, with D unclear. The CDR3 has 12 amino acids. The germline V gene encodes CDR1 SNHLY and CDR2 FYNNEI. Trimming took off 6 bases at V and 5 bases at J, with 10 bases between the two ends. The chain's CDR3 is CASRSQRTEAFF. The DNA of the CDR3 is TGTGCCAGCAGGAGCCAGAGAACTGAAGCTTTCTTT.